Presented here are 7 T cell receptor beta chains from one specimen sequenced in a study of CD8 T cells in ankylosing spondylitis listed by TCRdb under 2017. Overall study outcomes, separate from this receptor: A TCR beta motif of several highly homologous amino acid variants appeared characteristic of blood from ankylosing spondylitis patients.

The receptor library was made with 5' RACE. The listed sequencing device is Illumina HiSeq 2500. TCRdb redid the processing of the public reads, applying fastp at Q25 and MiXCR, and retained in-frame beta chains. One record per CDR3 amino acid sequence lists the most common genes and DNA. In all, the sample holds 470,000 or so distinct CDR3 sequences, and 26% of those were seen once. Together, the top ten hold about 0.92% of the sample. Their cognate antigens are unknown. Sequences were obtained from blood, either unsorted or a sorted T cell fraction (not recorded which). The receptors originated from a male donor with ankylosing spondylitis.

This clonotype showed up just a few times. Written as DNA, the CDR3 is TGCGCCAGCAGCTTGGATGTGGGTAGCTCCTACAATGAGCAGTTCTTC. Its translation: CASSLDVGSSYNEQFF. This chain uses TRBV5-1 with TRBJ2-1; D remains unclear. The V and J ends lost 0 bases and 0 bases respectively, with 10 bases between them. Germline V lookup: CDR1 SGHRS, CDR2 YFSETQ. There are 16 residues in the CDR3.

The chain employs TRBV20-1 and TRBJ1-2; a weak D match, TRBD1 (6 bases). Trimming cost V 1 base and J 7 bases, with 10 bases left between them. The CDR3 extends over 12 amino acids. Germline V gene data show CDR1 as DFQATT and CDR2 as SNEGSKA (reference sequence). Here the CDR3 reads CSARVGGFGYTF. CDR3 bases: TGCAGTGCTAGAGTCGGGGGCTTTGGCTACACCTTC.

The chain carries TRBV14 and TRBJ2-3; D gene uncertain. The CDR3 has 15 amino acids. The germline gives CDR1 SGHDN, CDR2 FVKESK. V lost 5 bases, J lost 2 bases, and 14 bases lay in between. The CDR3 protein is CASSSLGLPTDTQYF. The CDR3, as DNA: TGTGCCAGCAGCTCCCTGGGCCTACCCACAGATACGCAGTATTTT.

Only a few counts were recorded for this clonotype. The chain recombines TRBV24-1 with TRBJ2-1; D possibly corresponds to TRBD2 (6 bases). Germline V gene lookup returns CDR1 KGHDR and CDR2 SFDVKD. This CDR3 has 16 residues. Trimming left V 4 bases short and J 1 base short, with 13 bases between. In DNA, the CDR3 is TGTGCCACCAGTGACATAAGAGGGACTTCCTACAATGAGCAGTTCTTC. It encodes CATSDIRGTSYNEQFF.

The chain links TRBV5-1 to TRBJ2-1; possible D gene TRBD1, 6 bases. CDR3 length: 17 residues. Trimming took 0 bases from V and 6 from J, leaving 19 bases between them. In germline, CDR1 is SGHRS, CDR2 YFSETQ. CDR3 residues: CASSLVVSSTGINEQFF. The CDR3 bases are TGCGCCAGCAGCTTGGTCGTCAGTAGTACAGGGATCAATGAGCAGTTCTTC.

This clonotype was counted between two and nine times. The V and J genes are TRBV18 and TRBJ2-7, with 7 bases fitting TRBD1. Germline assignment: CDR1 KGHSH and CDR2 LQKENI. The CDR3 consists of 15 residues. The trim removed 2 bases at V and 4 bases at J, leaving 8 bases unmatched. The CDR3 bases are TGTGCCAGCTCACCAGGACAGGTTCTTGGTTACGAGCAGTACGTC. Protein: CASSPGQVLGYEQYV.

This clonotype was detected only once. This chain joins TRBV5-6 and TRBJ2-5; 12 bases fit TRBD2. CDR1 is SGHDT and CDR2 is YYEEEE in the germline V gene. With V trimmed by 0 bases and J by 5 bases, 5 bases remained unmatched. The CDR3 contains 16 residues. The CDR3 sequence: CASSLVHGTSGETQYF. CDR3 sequence (DNA): TGTGCCAGCAGCTTGGTACACGGGACTAGCGGGGAGACCCAGTACTTC.